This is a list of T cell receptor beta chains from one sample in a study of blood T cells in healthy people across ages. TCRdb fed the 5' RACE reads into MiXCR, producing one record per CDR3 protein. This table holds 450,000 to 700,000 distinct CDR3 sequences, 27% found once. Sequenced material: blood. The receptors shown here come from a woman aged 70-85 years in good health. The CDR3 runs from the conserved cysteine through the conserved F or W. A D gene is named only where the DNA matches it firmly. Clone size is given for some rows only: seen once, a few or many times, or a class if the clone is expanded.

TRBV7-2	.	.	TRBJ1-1	CASIFTWINTEAFF	TGTGCCAGCATCTTTACGTGGATTAACACTGAAGCTTTCTTT
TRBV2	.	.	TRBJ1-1	CASRQGMNTEAFF	TGTGCCAGTAGGCAGGGCATGAACACTGAAGCTTTCTTT
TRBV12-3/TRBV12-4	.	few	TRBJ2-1	CASSLEGALTNEQFF	TGTGCCAGCAGTTTGGAGGGGGCCCTGACCAATGAGCAGTTCTTC
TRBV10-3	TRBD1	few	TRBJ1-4	CAISESGQGARKLFF	TGTGCCATCAGTGAGTCTGGTCAGGGGGCTCGAAAACTGTTTTTT
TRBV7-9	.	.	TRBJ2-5	CASSLAAWAEAQYF	TGTGCCAGCAGCTTAGCCGCCTGGGCAGAGGCCCAGTACTTC
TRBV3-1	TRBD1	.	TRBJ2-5	CASSQNRQGLRETQYF	TGTGCCAGCAGCCAGAACCGACAGGGTTTGCGGGAGACCCAGTACTTC
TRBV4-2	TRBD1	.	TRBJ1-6	CASSQGQGARGSPLHF	TGTGCCAGCAGCCAAGGACAGGGCGCGCGGGGTTCACCCCTCCACTTT
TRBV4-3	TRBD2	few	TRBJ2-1	CASSQDSGLGMNNEQFF	TGCGCCAGCAGCCAAGATTCGGGACTAGGGATGAACAACGAGCAGTTCTTC
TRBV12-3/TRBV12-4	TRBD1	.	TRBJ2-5	CASNFRGRETQYF	TGTGCCAGCAATTTCAGGGGGCGAGAGACCCAGTACTTC
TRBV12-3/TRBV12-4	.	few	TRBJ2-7	CASSLISGEQYF	TGTGCCAGCAGCCTTATTTCGGGCGAGCAGTACTTC
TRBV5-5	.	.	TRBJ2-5	CASSWGRVEWGETQYF	TGTGCCAGCAGCTGGGGAAGAGTCGAATGGGGGGAGACCCAGTACTTC
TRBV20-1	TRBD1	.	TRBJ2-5	CSARPNRGPLGQETQYF	TGCAGTGCTAGACCGAACAGGGGGCCGCTGGGACAAGAGACCCAGTACTTC
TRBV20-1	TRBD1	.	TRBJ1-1	CSASNPGTGATEAFF	TGCAGTGCTAGTAATCCCGGGACAGGGGCCACTGAAGCTTTCTTT
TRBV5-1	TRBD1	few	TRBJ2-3	CASSLTGVPDTQYF	TGCGCCAGCAGCTTGACAGGGGTCCCAGATACGCAGTATTTT
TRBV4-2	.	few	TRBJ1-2	CASSQVNRARDYGYTF	TGTGCCAGCAGCCAAGTGAACAGGGCCCGGGACTATGGCTACACCTTC
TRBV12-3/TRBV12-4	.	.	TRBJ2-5	CASTPQVEGGEQYF	TGTGCCAGCACCCCTCAGGTTGAGGGGGGAGAGCAGTACTTC
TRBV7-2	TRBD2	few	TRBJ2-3	CASSLAGGLADTQYF	TGTGCCAGCAGCTTAGCGGGGGGGTTGGCAGATACGCAGTATTTT
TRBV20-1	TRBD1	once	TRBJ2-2	CSARGQGRNTGELFF	TGCAGTGCTCGGGGACAGGGGAGGAACACCGGGGAGCTGTTTTTT
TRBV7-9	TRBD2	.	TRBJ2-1	CASRPRTSGGVYNEQFF	TGTGCCAGCAGGCCCCGGACTAGCGGGGGGGTTTACAATGAGCAGTTCTTC
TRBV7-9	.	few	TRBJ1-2	CASSLVAGNYGYTF	TGTGCCAGCAGCTTAGTTGCCGGGAACTATGGCTACACCTTC
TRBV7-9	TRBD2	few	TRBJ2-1	CASIPSGGAYNEQFF	TGTGCCAGCATCCCAAGCGGGGGGGCGTACAATGAGCAGTTCTTC
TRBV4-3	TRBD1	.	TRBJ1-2	CASSQEGQGVYGYTF	TGCGCCAGCAGCCAAGAGGGACAGGGGGTCTATGGCTACACCTTC
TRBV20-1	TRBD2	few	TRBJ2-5	CSAPRWGGLETQYF	TGCAGTGCCCCACGATGGGGGGGGTTAGAGACCCAGTACTTC
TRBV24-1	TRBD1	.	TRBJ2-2	CATSDSGQGDTGELFF	TGTGCCACCAGTGACTCGGGACAGGGGGACACCGGGGAGCTGTTTTTT
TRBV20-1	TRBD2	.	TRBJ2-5	CSGVAGEETQYF	TGCAGTGGGGTAGCGGGAGAAGAGACCCAGTACTTC
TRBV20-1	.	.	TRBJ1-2	CSAKVPYGGYTF	TGCAGTGCTAAAGTTCCATATGGTGGCTACACCTTC
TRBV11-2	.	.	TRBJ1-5	CASSLSTNQPQHF	TGTGCCAGCAGCTTATCGACCAATCAGCCCCAGCATTTT
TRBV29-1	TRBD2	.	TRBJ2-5	CSVGRTSGIFF	TGCAGCGTTGGAAGGACTAGCGGGATTTTCTTC
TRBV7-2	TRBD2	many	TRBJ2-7	CASSLSPSGYEQYF	TGTGCCAGCAGCTTATCCCCTAGCGGCTACGAGCAGTACTTC
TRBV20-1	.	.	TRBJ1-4	CSLGRSNEKLFF	TGCAGTCTAGGACGGTCTAATGAAAAACTGTTTTTT
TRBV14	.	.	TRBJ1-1	CASSLVDKGTTEAFF	TGTGCCAGCAGCCTGGTTGACAAGGGGACCACTGAAGCTTTCTTT
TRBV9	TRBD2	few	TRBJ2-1	CASSVSGREYNEQFF	TGTGCCAGCAGCGTTAGCGGGAGGGAATACAATGAGCAGTTCTTC
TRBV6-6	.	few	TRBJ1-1	CATQDFGSGTEAFF	TGTGCCACCCAGGACTTCGGATCAGGTACTGAAGCTTTCTTT
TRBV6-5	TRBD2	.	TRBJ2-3	CASSYSIRLAGTDTQYF	TGTGCCAGCAGTTACTCGATTCGTCTAGCGGGGACAGATACGCAGTATTTT
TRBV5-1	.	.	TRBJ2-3	CASSLVGREADTQYF	TGCGCCAGCAGCTTAGTTGGCAGGGAGGCAGATACGCAGTATTTT
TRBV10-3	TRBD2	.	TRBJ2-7	CAISEKLAYEQYF	TGTGCCATCAGTGAGAAACTAGCGTACGAGCAGTACTTC
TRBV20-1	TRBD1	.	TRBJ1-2	CSARDVGQGENYGYTF	TGCAGTGCTAGAGATGTCGGACAGGGGGAGAACTATGGCTACACCTTC
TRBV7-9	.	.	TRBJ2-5	CASSRPTSERTQYF	TGTGCCAGCAGCCGGCCGACCTCCGAAAGGACCCAGTACTTC
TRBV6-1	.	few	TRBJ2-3	CASSERVSDTQYF	TGTGCCAGCAGTGAACGGGTTTCAGATACGCAGTATTTT
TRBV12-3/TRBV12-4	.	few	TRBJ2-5	CASSTGTLGTQYF	TGTGCCAGCAGCACCGGGACCCTAGGAACCCAGTACTTC
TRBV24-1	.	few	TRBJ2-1	CATSDPNIYNEQFF	TGTGCCACCAGTGATCCTAATATCTACAATGAGCAGTTCTTC
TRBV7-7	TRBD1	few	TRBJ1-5	CASSLGGTDNQPQHF	TGTGCCAGCAGCTTAGGGGGGACAGACAATCAGCCCCAGCATTTT
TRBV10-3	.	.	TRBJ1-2	CAITGAPGGYGYTF	TGTGCCATCACCGGCGCCCCCGGGGGCTATGGCTACACCTTC
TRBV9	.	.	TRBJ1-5	CASSGRDTAGPQHF	TGTGCCAGCAGCGGAAGAGATACAGCTGGCCCCCAGCATTTT
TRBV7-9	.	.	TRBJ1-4	CASSLGRQTPGEKLFF	TGTGCCAGCAGCTTAGGCCGACAGACCCCGGGGGAAAAACTGTTTTTT
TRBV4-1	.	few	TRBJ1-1	CASSQDQYTEAFF	TGCGCCAGCAGCCAAGACCAATACACTGAAGCTTTCTTT
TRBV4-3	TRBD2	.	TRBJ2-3	CASSPGSSGVPTDTQYF	TGCGCCAGCAGCCCGGGTAGCAGCGGGGTGCCCACAGATACGCAGTATTTT
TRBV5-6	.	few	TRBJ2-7	CASSFRPSSYEQYF	TGTGCCAGCAGCTTCAGGCCTAGCTCCTACGAGCAGTACTTC
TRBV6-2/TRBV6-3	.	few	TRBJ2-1	CASSHRELNEQFF	TGTGCCAGCAGTCACCGGGAGCTCAATGAGCAGTTCTTC